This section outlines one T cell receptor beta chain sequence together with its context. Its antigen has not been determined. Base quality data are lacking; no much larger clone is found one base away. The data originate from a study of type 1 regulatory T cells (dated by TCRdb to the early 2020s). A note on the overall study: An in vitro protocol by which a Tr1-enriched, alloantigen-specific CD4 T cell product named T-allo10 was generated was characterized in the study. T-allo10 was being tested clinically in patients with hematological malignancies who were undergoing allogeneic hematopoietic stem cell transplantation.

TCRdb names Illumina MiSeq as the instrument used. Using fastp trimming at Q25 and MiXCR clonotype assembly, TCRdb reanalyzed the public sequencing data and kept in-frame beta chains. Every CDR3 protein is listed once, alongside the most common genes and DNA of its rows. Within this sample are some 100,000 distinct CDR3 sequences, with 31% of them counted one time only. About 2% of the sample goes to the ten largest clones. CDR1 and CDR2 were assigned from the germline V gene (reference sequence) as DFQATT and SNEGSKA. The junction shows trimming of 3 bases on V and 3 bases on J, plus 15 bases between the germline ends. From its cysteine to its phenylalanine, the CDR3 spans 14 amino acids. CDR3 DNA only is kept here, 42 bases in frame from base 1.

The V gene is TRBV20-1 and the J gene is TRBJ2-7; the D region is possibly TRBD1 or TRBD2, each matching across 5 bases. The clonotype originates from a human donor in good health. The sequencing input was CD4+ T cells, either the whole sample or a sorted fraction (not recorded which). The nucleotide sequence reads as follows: TGCAGTGCTAGTCGGGACGTGGGGCACTACGAGCAGTACTTC. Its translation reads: CSASRDVGHYEQYF.